The 5 T cell receptor beta chains given below trace back to one sample, sequenced in a study of monozygotic twins with inflammatory bowel disease. TCRdb reprocessed the 5' RACE reads, with one entry per CDR3 protein and no DNA. Recorded for this sample: 310,000 or so distinct CDR3 sequences. Input material: blood. The receptors derive from a human donor with ulcerative colitis or Crohn's disease, or a healthy co-twin of an affected twin (not recorded which).

This sequence joins TRBV20-1 and TRBJ2-7; without DNA, the TCRdb call of TRBD2 cannot be checked. This CDR3 comprises 14 residues. Germline assignment: CDR1 DFQATT and CDR2 SNEGSKA (reference sequence). The CDR3 reads CSAGQAAGGYEQYF.

J is TRBJ2-3 and V is TRBV7-9; checking the TCRdb D call of TRBD2 is not possible without DNA. This CDR3 has 16 residues. CDR1 is SEHNR and CDR2 is FQNEAQ in the germline V gene (reference sequence). CDR3 residues: CASSPGLAATADTQYF.

The chain carries TRBV6-5 and TRBJ2-6. Germline V gene lookup returns CDR1 MNHEY and CDR2 SVGAGI. The CDR3 length is 17 residues. CDR3 loop: CASSYSRLSSGANVLTF.

The V call is TRBV18, the J call TRBJ1-1; the D gene TCRdb calls, TRBD1, cannot be checked with no DNA. Looked up from germline, CDR1 is KGHSH and CDR2 is LQKENI. This CDR3 has 15 residues. CDR3 region: CASSLTGQMNTEAFF. Full variable domain (outside the CDR3, taken from reference TRBV18 and TRBJ1-1): NAGVMQNPRHLVRRRGQEARLRCSPMKGHSHVYWYRQLPEEGLKFMVYLQKENIIDESGMPKERFSAEFPKEGPSILRIQQVVRGDSAAYFCASSLTGQMNTEAFFGQGTRLTVV.

The V gene is TRBV12-3 or TRBV12-4, the J gene TRBJ1-2. This CDR3 is built from 14 residues. The CDR3 protein is CASSLAGMNYGYTF.